These 12 T cell receptor beta chains came from one sample sequenced in a study of shared clonotypes between healthy human individuals. Only CD45RO-negative cells positively selected for CCR7 counted as naive CD8 cells, so terminally differentiated effector memory CD45RA+ cells were excluded. The protocol was immunoSEQ multiplex PCR, while the TCRdb copy is restricted to in-frame clones and leaves out a portion. The sample lists about 2 million clones; about 95% were seen once. The sequencing sample was made of naive CD8+ T cells sorted from blood. The source of these receptors is a young man in good health.

This chain joins TRBV13 and TRBJ2-1; D could derive from TRBD1 or TRBD2 (5 bases each). In germline, CDR1 is PRHDT, CDR2 FYEKMQ (reference sequence). Trimming left V 3 bases short and J 10 bases short, with 16 bases between. CDR3 length equals 14 residues. This chain's CDR3 is CASSFRDLWVEQFF. CDR3 nucleotides: TGTGCCAGCAGCTTCCGGGACCTCTGGGTGGAGCAGTTCTTC.

This chain joins TRBV11-2 and TRBJ2-7; TRBD1 might be the D (6 bases). Germline assignment: CDR1 SGHAT and CDR2 FQNNGV. This CDR3 is built from 13 residues. Between the trimmed V and J ends, which lost 4 bases and 2 bases, there was a span of 9 bases. The CDR3 loop is CASSWDIAYEQYF. CDR3 coding DNA: TGTGCCAGCAGCTGGGACATCGCCTACGAGCAGTACTTC.

The chain joins TRBV15 to TRBJ1-1, with D maybe TRBD1 (6 bases). Germline CDR1 reads LNHNV; CDR2 reads YYDKDF (reference sequence). This CDR3 comprises 13 residues. V lost 6 bases and J 11 bases, leaving 19 bases between the germline ends. In DNA form, the CDR3 reads TGTGCCACCAGGAAACAGGGAGGTGGTGAGGCTTTCTTT. It specifies CATRKQGGGEAFF.

The chain carries TRBV19 and TRBJ2-7, with D hard to call. The length of the CDR3 is 13 residues. Trimming stripped 3 bases from V and 1 base from J, with 7 bases between. Germline V gene sequence: CDR1 LNHDA, CDR2 SQIVND (reference sequence). The CDR3 nucleotides are TGTGCCAGTAGTATGTCCGAATCCTACGAGCAGTACTTC. It is translated as CASSMSESYEQYF.

The V gene is TRBV5-1, the J gene TRBJ1-5; tentative D call: TRBD1 (6 bases). The CDR3 consists of 15 residues. The V end lost 4 bases, the J end lost 2 bases, and 13 bases lay between the germline ends. Germline V gives CDR1 SGHRS, CDR2 YFSETQ. CDR3 bases: TGCGCCAGCAGCCGGGAGGGGGGAGGCAATCAGCCCCAGCATTTT. Its translation is CASSREGGGNQPQHF.

The rearrangement uses TRBV7-3 and TRBJ2-2, with TRBD2 identical over 10 bases. Germline lookup yields CDR1 SGHTA and CDR2 FQGTGA. The CDR3 is made up of 17 amino acids. The ends lost 5 bases at V and 0 bases at J; junction bases unmatched: 6. For the CDR3, the DNA is TGTGCCAGCAGCCCCGACCTAGCGGGGGCGAACACCGGGGAGCTGTTTTTT. Its translation: CASSPDLAGANTGELFF.

About this clone: A much larger clone lies a single base off, so this may be a read error. The same CDR3 is also encoded by other DNA sequences in this sample. The rearrangement joins TRBV27 to TRBJ2-7; D may be TRBD1 (6 bases). This CDR3 spans 13 amino acids. With 6 bases removed from V and 0 bases from J, the gap between germline ends came to 9 bases. Germline CDR1 reads MNHEY; CDR2 reads SMNVEV (reference sequence). The CDR3 DNA reads as TGTGCCAGCAGCGACAGGAGCTCCTACGAGCAGTACTTC. It yields the protein CASSDRSSYEQYF.

V gene TRBV4-1 combines with J gene TRBJ2-7; unclear D gene. Germline V lookup: CDR1 MGHRA, CDR2 YSYEKL. CDR3 length equals 16 residues. V dropped 1 base and J dropped 0 bases, with 13 bases sitting between them. The DNA for the CDR3 is TGCGCCAGCAGCCAAGTGACTGCCGATATCTCCTACGAGCAGTACTTC. Translation: CASSQVTADISYEQYF.

This clone was counted between two and nine times. The V gene is TRBV27, the J gene TRBJ1-6; D call uncertain. Germline assignment: CDR1 MNHEY and CDR2 SMNVEV (reference sequence). This CDR3 is built from 13 residues. Deletions cut 8 bases from V and 3 bases from J, with 8 bases between. Here the CDR3 reads CASSPGYNSPLHF. The CDR3 DNA reads TGTGCCAGCTCCCCCGGCTATAATTCACCCCTCCACTTT.

The chain uses TRBV6-6 and TRBJ1-1, with TRBD1 identical over 10 bases. The germline CDR1 and CDR2 sequences are MNHNY and SVGAGI (reference sequence). The trim removed 2 bases at V and 4 bases at J, leaving 4 bases unmatched. The CDR3 is made up of 15 amino acids. DNA of the CDR3: TGTGCCAGCAGTTACCTGGGACAGGGGACCACTGAAGCTTTCTTT. As protein: CASSYLGQGTTEAFF.

This chain uses TRBV7-2 with TRBJ2-1; D not resolved. The CDR3 sequence is 14 residues long. Germline V gene data show CDR1 as SGHTA and CDR2 as FQGNSA. With 10 bases removed from V and 5 bases from J, the gap between germline ends came to 18 bases. The chain's CDR3 is CATAHAAENNEQFF. CDR3 DNA sequence: TGTGCCACCGCCCACGCCGCGGAAAACAATGAGCAGTTCTTC.

In its sample, this clone was seen once. This sequence joins TRBV7-8 and TRBJ2-7, with D perhaps TRBD1 (5 bases). Trimming took 0 bases from V and 3 from J, leaving 12 bases between them. Germline loops: CDR1 SGHVS, CDR2 FQNEAQ. The CDR3 is 15 residues long. The DNA of the CDR3 is TGTGCCAGCAGCTTAGCCCCACAGGAATACTACGAGCAGTACTTC. Protein product: CASSLAPQEYYEQYF.